These 31 T cell receptor beta chains came from one sample sequenced in a study of vaccination and CD4 T cells after COVID-19. Researchers used the Oncomine TCR Beta short-read assay to sequence DNA from cultured CD4+ T cells. MiXCR, run by TCRdb on the PCR reads, gives a single entry per CDR3 protein. The data show about 23,000 distinct CDR3 sequences, with around three fifths seen just once and roughly 3.1% held by the top ten. Their recognized antigens are unknown. Treatment in this sample: roughly 10-day PBMC culture with coronavirus spike peptide pools or control peptides (ViraFEST assay). Sequenced input: CD4+ T cells from blood, cultured in vitro. All receptors derive from a human donor who had recovered from COVID-19.

Here the CDR3 reads CASSASGYSYEQYF. CDR3 nucleotides: TGTGCCAGCAGCGCGTCAGGTTACTCCTACGAGCAGTACTTC. The genes are TRBV5-6 and TRBJ2-7; D is ambiguous. Germline V gene lookup returns CDR1 SGHDT and CDR2 YYEEEE. This CDR3 spans 14 amino acids. Between the trimmed V and J ends, which lost 4 bases and 0 bases, there was a span of 11 bases. The complete variable domain, with remaining parts taken from reference TRBV5-6 and TRBJ2-7, reads DAGVTQSPTHLIKTRGQQVTLRCSPKSGHDTVSWYQQALGQGPQFIFQYYEEEERQRGNFPDRFSGHQFPNYSSELNVNALLLGDSALYLCASSASGYSYEQYFGPGTRLTVT.

This rearrangement joins TRBV6-2 or TRBV6-3 to TRBJ2-7; 9 bases map to TRBD1. V shed 6 bases, J shed 6 bases, and the junction held 9 bases outside the gene matches. This CDR3 spans 14 amino acids. Germline CDR1 is MNHEY and CDR2 is SVGEGT. The DNA of the CDR3 is TGTGCCAGCAGATTCCGGGACAGGGTCATCGAGCAGTACTTC. It encodes CASRFRDRVIEQYF.

By share, this clonotype counts as medium-sized. The V gene is TRBV30, the J gene TRBJ1-2, with D unresolved. The length of the CDR3 is 12 residues. Trimming removed 1 base from V and 2 bases from J, with 5 bases in between. CDR1 is GTSNPN, CDR2 SVGIG, per germline (reference sequence). The CDR3 is CAWSAGNYGYTF. In DNA form, the CDR3 reads TGTGCCTGGAGTGCGGGGAACTATGGCTACACCTTC.

There are a few counts of this clonotype. This rearrangement joins TRBV29-1 to TRBJ1-2; D call uncertain. In germline, CDR1 is SQVTM, CDR2 ANQGSEA. The V end lost 6 bases, the J end lost 8 bases, and 13 bases lay between the germline ends. This CDR3 has 11 amino acids. DNA for the CDR3: TGCAGCGTCGGGGATAGGAGGGGCTACACCTTC. Protein: CSVGDRRGYTF.

The chain employs TRBV20-1 and TRBJ1-1; 9 bases are shared with TRBD1. Germline loops: CDR1 DFQATT, CDR2 SNEGSKA (reference sequence). This CDR3 is built from 15 residues. V was clipped by 3 bases and J by 1 base; unmatched bases: 6. CDR3 amino acids: CSASRTGVGNTEAFF. The CDR3 DNA reads as TGCAGTGCTAGTAGGACAGGGGTTGGGAACACTGAAGCTTTCTTT.

The gene calls are TRBV18 and TRBJ1-2, with D unresolved. Germline V CDR1 and CDR2: KGHSH, LQKENI. This CDR3 is built from 13 residues. The V and J ends lost 3 bases and 5 bases respectively, with 10 bases between them. DNA of the CDR3: TGTGCCAGCTCACCTAATGAGGCATATGGCTACACCTTC. It encodes CASSPNEAYGYTF.

This clonotype was seen a few times. V usage is TRBV20-1 and J usage is TRBJ1-2; 7 nucleotides match TRBD1. Germline loops: CDR1 DFQATT, CDR2 SNEGSKA (reference sequence). The CDR3 consists of 14 residues. J gave up 4 bases and V 6 bases, and 11 bases lay outside the gene matches. This chain's CDR3 is CSADGTEFSYGYTF. CDR3 in DNA: TGCAGTGCAGACGGGACAGAATTTTCCTATGGCTACACCTTC.

This sequence joins TRBV11-1 and TRBJ2-7, with D uncertain. Germline lookup yields CDR1 SGHAT and CDR2 FQDESV (reference sequence). The CDR3 has 14 amino acids. V was clipped by 3 bases and J by 0 bases, with 9 bases between them. The CDR3 region is CASSFGVNSYEQYF. The DNA of the CDR3 is TGTGCCAGCAGCTTTGGGGTGAACTCCTACGAGCAGTACTTC.

The chain has TRBV19 and TRBJ1-1; a weak D match, TRBD1 (6 bases). The CDR3 has 14 residues. From germline, CDR1 is LNHDA and CDR2 SQIVND (reference sequence). Trimming removed 8 bases at V and 6 bases at J, with 19 bases between. The CDR3 spells CASGGGGGRAEAFF. The CDR3 bases are TGTGCCAGTGGTGGGGGCGGGGGAAGGGCTGAAGCTTTCTTT.

This sequence joins TRBV6-1 and TRBJ1-1; D gene ambiguous. Germline-derived CDR1 and CDR2 are MNHNS and SASEGT. Trimming pared 6 bases from V and 1 base from J, leaving 9 bases between. This CDR3 comprises 13 residues. CDR3 DNA: TGTGCCAGCAGCCGGACGGAGAACACTGAAGCTTTCTTT. As protein: CASSRTENTEAFF.

The rearrangement joins TRBV6-2 or TRBV6-3 to TRBJ2-7, with D possibly being TRBD2 (6 bases). This CDR3 has 16 residues. V dropped 6 bases and J dropped 3 bases, with 21 bases sitting between them. Germline values: CDR1 MNHEY, CDR2 SVGEGT. For the CDR3, the DNA is TGTGCCAGCAGGCCCCCCGGGAGCGGGCCACTCTACGAGCAGTACTTC. This encodes CASRPPGSGPLYEQYF.

The chain joins TRBV7-2 to TRBJ2-3; D is perhaps TRBD2 (5 bases). Per germline, CDR1 SGHTA and CDR2 FQGNSA. The CDR3 runs to 14 residues. V gave up 0 bases and J gave up 10 bases, with 14 bases separating them. The CDR3 here is CASSLALWTEAQYF. CDR3 DNA: TGTGCCAGCAGCTTAGCCTTATGGACTGAGGCGCAGTATTTT.

This clonotype was seen a handful of times. The chain links TRBV6-1 to TRBJ2-1, with TRBD2 matching 14 bases. V lost 9 bases and J lost 9; bases outside the gene matches: 7. This CDR3 is 14 amino acids long. The germline gives CDR1 MNHNS, CDR2 SASEGT. CDR3: CASGGLAGVGEQFF. The CDR3 nucleotides are TGTGCCAGTGGGGGACTAGCGGGGGTCGGTGAGCAGTTCTTC.

This clonotype occurred once. The chain uses TRBV7-3 and TRBJ2-5, with D perhaps TRBD2 (7 bases). Germline CDR1 is SGHTA and CDR2 is FQGTGA. Between the trimmed V and J ends, which lost 1 base and 5 bases, there was a span of 11 bases. This CDR3 spans 14 amino acids. CDR3 sequence: CASSLSGGDETQYF. The CDR3 region has the DNA TGTGCCAGCAGCTTAAGCGGGGGCGACGAGACCCAGTACTTC. Supplemented by reference TRBV7-3 and TRBJ2-5, the full variable domain reads GAGVSQTPSNKVTEKGKYVELRCDPISGHTALYWYRQSLGQGPEFLIYFQGTGAADDSGLPNDRFFAVRPEGSVSTLKIQRTERGDSAVYLCASSLSGGDETQYFGPGTRLLVL.

The rearrangement links TRBV2 to TRBJ2-7; 8 bases align to TRBD1. V shed 5 bases and J 2 bases; nucleotides not matched to a gene: 5. CDR1 is SNHLY and CDR2 is FYNNEI in the germline V gene. This CDR3 contains 14 residues. The CDR3 coding sequence is TGTGCCAGCAGTCAGGACAGGGTTACCTACGAGCAGTACTTC. This translates into CASSQDRVTYEQYF.

This clonotype has just one count. The V gene is TRBV2, the J gene TRBJ1-1, with TRBD1 as a possible D gene (5 bases). Germline lookup yields CDR1 SNHLY and CDR2 FYNNEI. This CDR3 spans 20 amino acids. Trimming cost V 0 bases and J 2 bases, with 25 bases left between them. This chain's CDR3 is CASSEAQWTTIKGHNTEAFF. The CDR3 DNA is TGTGCCAGCAGTGAAGCGCAGTGGACAACGATCAAAGGTCATAACACTGAAGCTTTCTTT.

The chain uses TRBV28 and TRBJ1-5; 9 bases are shared with TRBD1. Germline values: CDR1 MDHEN, CDR2 SYDVKM. The CDR3 totals 16 residues. The trim removed 3 bases at V and 6 bases at J, leaving 9 bases unmatched. This chain's CDR3 is CASSFSGTGPPQPQHF. DNA for the CDR3: TGTGCCAGCAGTTTCTCTGGGACAGGGCCGCCTCAGCCCCAGCATTTT.

The CDR3 spells CASSLRGELFF. In DNA, the CDR3 is TGTGCCAGCAGCTTACGGGGGGAGCTGTTTTTT. The V and J genes are TRBV7-9 and TRBJ2-2; D gene ambiguous. Germline CDR1 SEHNR, CDR2 FQNEAQ (reference sequence). The CDR3 is made up of 11 amino acids. V was clipped by 2 bases and J by 8 bases, with 3 bases between them.

This chain links TRBV27 with TRBJ2-7, with a tentative D call TRBD1 (6 bases). The length of the CDR3 is 14 residues. Trimming stripped 2 bases from V and 7 bases from J, with 15 bases between. Germline-derived CDR1 and CDR2 are MNHEY and SMNVEV (reference sequence). The CDR3 loop is CASSLSQGFGEQYF. In DNA, the CDR3 is TGTGCCAGCAGTTTAAGCCAGGGGTTTGGGGAGCAGTACTTC.

The chain uses TRBV12-3 or TRBV12-4 and TRBJ1-1, with a tentative D call TRBD1 (6 bases). The length of the CDR3 is 15 residues. Trimming took off 1 base at V and 4 bases at J, with 13 bases between the two ends. CDR3 amino acids: CASSLGGGLGTEAFF. CDR3 DNA sequence: TGTGCCAGCAGTTTAGGTGGGGGCTTAGGCACTGAAGCTTTCTTT.

This clonotype occurred a few times. The V and J genes are TRBV12-3 or TRBV12-4 and TRBJ1-1, with 11 bases fitting TRBD1. This CDR3 contains 14 residues. V dropped 6 bases and J dropped 7; count of bases not matched to a gene: 7. The CDR3 loop reads CASRTDRGRSEAFF. CDR3 bases: TGTGCCAGCAGGACGGACAGGGGGCGGAGTGAAGCTTTCTTT.

The chain is built from TRBV11-3 and TRBJ2-7; TRBD2 matches at 7 bases. Germline V gives CDR1 SGHNT, CDR2 YENEEA. CDR3 length equals 16 residues. The junction had 11 bases not matched to a gene; V was cut back by 6 bases and J by 0 bases. CDR3 loop: CASRSGTGGPSYEQYF. The CDR3 DNA sequence: TGTGCCAGCAGGTCCGGGACGGGGGGACCCTCCTACGAGCAGTACTTC.

The rearrangement uses TRBV6-5 and TRBJ2-7; 9 bases align to TRBD1. V gave up 4 bases and J gave up 3 bases; unmatched junction bases: 4. The CDR3 sequence is 14 residues long. Germline V gives CDR1 MNHEY, CDR2 SVGAGI. CDR3 nucleotide sequence: TGTGCCAGCAGTTGGGGGACAGGGTTCTACGAGCAGTACTTC. It specifies CASSWGTGFYEQYF.

This clonotype came up a few times. CDR3 sequence reads: CATSRDSHGYTF. Written as DNA, the CDR3 is TGTGCCACCAGCAGAGATTCACATGGCTACACCTTC. The J gene is TRBJ1-2, the V gene TRBV15, with D unclear. The V and J ends lost 0 bases and 6 bases respectively, with 5 bases between them. This CDR3 comprises 12 residues. Germline CDR1 is LNHNV and CDR2 is YYDKDF (reference sequence).

This clonotype was observed a handful of times. The rearrangement links TRBV30 to TRBJ1-6; tentatively, D is TRBD1 (6 bases). Germline assignment: CDR1 GTSNPN and CDR2 SVGIG (reference sequence). The CDR3 sequence is 12 residues long. The V and J ends lost 3 bases and 9 bases respectively, with 9 bases between them. The CDR3 protein is CAWRQGGSPLHF. CDR3 DNA sequence: TGTGCCTGGAGACAGGGTGGTTCACCCCTCCACTTT.

The chain uses TRBV28 and TRBJ1-4; 8 bases are shared with TRBD1. The CDR3 length is 18 residues. Germline values: CDR1 MDHEN, CDR2 SYDVKM. The ends lost 5 bases at V and 8 bases at J; junction bases unmatched: 19. In DNA, the CDR3 is TGTGCCAGCAGTCCCGCGGGACAGGTCGCCCTTGTTGGCGAAAAACTGTTTTTT. Translation: CASSPAGQVALVGEKLFF.

The chain carries TRBV6-1 and TRBJ1-2; D unresolved. CDR3 length: 12 amino acids. Trimming pared 8 bases from V and 4 bases from J, leaving 11 bases between. CDR1 is MNHNS, CDR2 SASEGT, per germline. Written as DNA, the CDR3 is TGTGCCAGCTCTGCAGGTGGCTATGGCTACACCTTC. This sequence encodes CASSAGGYGYTF.

In its sample, this clonotype is medium-sized. The rearrangement uses TRBV7-9 and TRBJ2-5, with a weak D call TRBD2 (5 bases). This CDR3 region has 13 residues. V gave up 5 bases and J gave up 7 bases, with 14 bases separating them. Germline V gene lookup returns CDR1 SEHNR and CDR2 FQNEAQ (reference sequence). This CDR3 reads CASSIQSEGTQYF. CDR3 in DNA: TGTGCCAGCAGCATCCAGAGCGAGGGGACCCAGTACTTC.

The J gene is TRBJ1-3, the V gene TRBV6-1; no definite D call. CDR3 length: 17 amino acids. Looked up from germline, CDR1 is MNHNS and CDR2 is SASEGT. V gave up 7 bases and J gave up 0 bases, with 19 bases separating them. Here the CDR3 reads CASMAPGNGVSGNTIYF. CDR3 bases: TGTGCCAGCATGGCCCCGGGCAACGGGGTCTCTGGAAACACCATATATTTT.

The chain uses TRBV6-5 and TRBJ2-7; D is possibly TRBD1 (5 bases). From germline, CDR1 is MNHEY and CDR2 SVGAGI. This CDR3 spans 15 amino acids. The germline V and J ends were trimmed by 4 bases and 4 bases, with 17 bases remaining between them. The CDR3 sequence: CASSSPRAGQYEQYF. CDR3 DNA: TGTGCCAGCAGTTCGCCCCGGGCAGGGCAGTACGAGCAGTACTTC.

Only a few counts were recorded for this clonotype. CDR3 protein: CASSLLGVTGELFF. In DNA, the CDR3 is TGTGCCAGCAGCTTACTAGGGGTCACCGGGGAGCTGTTTTTT. The chain uses TRBV11-3 and TRBJ2-2; D possibly corresponds to TRBD1 (5 bases). This CDR3 region has 14 residues. In germline, CDR1 is SGHNT, CDR2 YENEEA. Trimming pared 2 bases from V and 4 bases from J, leaving 8 bases between.